The rows below give T cell receptor beta chains drawn from one sample of a study of T cells in Graves' hyperthyroidism and ophthalmopathy. MiXCR, applied by TCRdb to the multiplex PCR reads, yields one record per CDR3 protein. Here the sample spans about 760,000 distinct CDR3 sequences, approximately 40% being singletons. Sequenced sample: blood. The receptors stem from a woman aged 35 to 49 with Graves' hyperthyroidism. The CDR3 runs from the conserved cysteine through the conserved F or W. The order of the fields is J gene, clone size, V gene, D gene, CDR3 DNA, CDR3 protein. A D gene is named only where the DNA matches it firmly. Not all rows give a size; the values are once, few, many and, for expanded clones, a class.

j_call: TRBJ1-5
clone_size: few
v_call: TRBV19
d_call: -
cdr3_nt: TGTGCCAGTAGTCACCTCCTGACAGCTTTCAATCAGCCCCAGCATTTT
cdr3_aa: CASSHLLTAFNQPQHF

j_call: TRBJ1-1
clone_size: -
v_call: TRBV6-5
d_call: -
cdr3_nt: TGTGCCAGCAGTTCAAACCCTGGGACTGGCTTAGGCGAAGCTTTCTTT
cdr3_aa: CASSSNPGTGLGEAFF

j_call: TRBJ1-2
clone_size: many
v_call: TRBV29-1
d_call: -
cdr3_nt: TGCAGCGTTGGAACAGGGAATAGGTACGGCTACACCTTC
cdr3_aa: CSVGTGNRYGYTF

j_call: TRBJ2-5
clone_size: many
v_call: TRBV29-1
d_call: TRBD1
cdr3_nt: TGCAGCGTTGAACTTCCGGGACAGGGGGCTTGGGAGACCCAGTACTTC
cdr3_aa: CSVELPGQGAWETQYF

j_call: TRBJ1-5
clone_size: -
v_call: TRBV10-3
d_call: -
cdr3_nt: TGTGCCATCAGTGGTGGGACGGACCCTAGCAATCAGCCCCAGCATTTT
cdr3_aa: CAISGGTDPSNQPQHF

j_call: TRBJ1-5
clone_size: -
v_call: TRBV28
d_call: TRBD1
cdr3_nt: TGTGCCAGCAAGTTTCGGGACAGGCCTATAAACAATCAGCCCCAGCATTTT
cdr3_aa: CASKFRDRPINNQPQHF

j_call: TRBJ1-4
clone_size: -
v_call: TRBV4-3
d_call: -
cdr3_nt: TGCGCCAGCAGCCAAGAAGTTAGGGTTGCCCCTAATGAAAAACTGTTTTTT
cdr3_aa: CASSQEVRVAPNEKLFF

j_call: TRBJ1-1
clone_size: many
v_call: TRBV6-5
d_call: -
cdr3_nt: TGTGCCAGCAAGTTGATGGTTGGGACTGAAGCTTTCTTT
cdr3_aa: CASKLMVGTEAFF

j_call: TRBJ2-7
clone_size: few
v_call: TRBV7-2
d_call: -
cdr3_nt: TGTGCCAGCAGCTTACTAGCGTCTGAGCAGTACTTC
cdr3_aa: CASSLLASEQYF

j_call: TRBJ1-4
clone_size: few
v_call: TRBV4-3
d_call: -
cdr3_nt: TGCGCCAGCAGCTCCTCGATTACAGGGAGTAGAGAAAAACTGTTTTTT
cdr3_aa: CASSSSITGSREKLFF

j_call: TRBJ1-5
clone_size: many
v_call: TRBV6-5
d_call: -
cdr3_nt: TGTGCCACAAGGGGTCCAGGGTTGCAGCCCCAGCATTTT
cdr3_aa: CATRGPGLQPQHF

j_call: TRBJ1-2
clone_size: many
v_call: TRBV7-9
d_call: -
cdr3_nt: TGTGCCAGCACCCGGGGGCAGGGACTGGCTGTCTATGGCTACACCTTC
cdr3_aa: CASTRGQGLAVYGYTF

j_call: TRBJ2-7
clone_size: -
v_call: TRBV6-2/TRBV6-3
d_call: -
cdr3_nt: TGTGCCAGCAGTTACCAACGGGGACATCCTACCTACGAGCAGTACTTC
cdr3_aa: CASSYQRGHPTYEQYF

j_call: TRBJ2-7
clone_size: many
v_call: TRBV12-3/TRBV12-4
d_call: TRBD1
cdr3_nt: TGTGCCAGCAGTTTAGCGCGACAGGGACCCTACGAGCAGTACTTC
cdr3_aa: CASSLARQGPYEQYF

j_call: TRBJ2-5
clone_size: many
v_call: TRBV15
d_call: -
cdr3_nt: TGTGCCACCAGCAGAGTTCTAGGGGTGGAGACCCAGTACTTC
cdr3_aa: CATSRVLGVETQYF

j_call: TRBJ1-5
clone_size: -
v_call: TRBV29-1
d_call: -
cdr3_nt: TGCAGCGTTGATCGGGACCCAGGTGAGCCCCAGCATTTT
cdr3_aa: CSVDRDPGEPQHF

j_call: TRBJ1-4
clone_size: many
v_call: TRBV5-1
d_call: TRBD1
cdr3_nt: TGCGCCAGCAGCATGGACAGGGTCGGGGAAAAACTGTTTTTT
cdr3_aa: CASSMDRVGEKLFF

j_call: TRBJ1-1
clone_size: few
v_call: TRBV13
d_call: -
cdr3_nt: TGTGCCAGCAGCTTGTACCCCCAGGGGACTGAAGCTTTCTTT
cdr3_aa: CASSLYPQGTEAFF

j_call: TRBJ2-3
clone_size: -
v_call: TRBV24-1
d_call: -
cdr3_nt: TGTGCCACCAGCGAAAACCCCGGACGGGAGAGCACAGATACGCAGTATTTT
cdr3_aa: CATSENPGRESTDTQYF

j_call: TRBJ1-1
clone_size: -
v_call: TRBV18
d_call: -
cdr3_nt: TGTGCCAGCTCACCACCGGTCCAGGGAATGAACACTGAAGCTTTCTTT
cdr3_aa: CASSPPVQGMNTEAFF

j_call: TRBJ1-2
clone_size: many
v_call: TRBV7-9
d_call: -
cdr3_nt: TGTGCCAGCAGCTTAGGGACGGACTCTAACTATGGCTACACCTTC
cdr3_aa: CASSLGTDSNYGYTF

j_call: TRBJ2-2
clone_size: -
v_call: TRBV19
d_call: TRBD1
cdr3_nt: TGTGCCAGTAGTATAGGGACAGGGGGCTTTTTT
cdr3_aa: CASSIGTGGFF

j_call: TRBJ2-6
clone_size: many
v_call: TRBV7-2
d_call: -
cdr3_nt: TGTGCCAGCAGCTTAGCCGCGGGGTCTGGGGCCAACGTCCTGACTTTC
cdr3_aa: CASSLAAGSGANVLTF

j_call: TRBJ1-2
clone_size: -
v_call: TRBV10-3
d_call: -
cdr3_nt: TGTGCCATCAATGACTCGGAGGGCATGACGCGAGGCTACACCTTC
cdr3_aa: CAINDSEGMTRGYTF

j_call: TRBJ2-7
clone_size: -
v_call: TRBV6-5
d_call: TRBD1
cdr3_nt: TGTGCCAGCAGTTTGACCGGGACAGGGGGAAACGAGCAGTACTTC
cdr3_aa: CASSLTGTGGNEQYF

j_call: TRBJ1-1
clone_size: few
v_call: TRBV6-1
d_call: -
cdr3_nt: TGTGCCAGCAGTCGGGGGGGTTCAGCTGAAGCTTTCTTT
cdr3_aa: CASSRGGSAEAFF

j_call: TRBJ2-7
clone_size: -
v_call: TRBV9
d_call: -
cdr3_nt: TGTGCCAGCAGTGGAGGGGAGTCCGCCCGAAGCTCCTACGAGCAGTACTTC
cdr3_aa: CASSGGESARSSYEQYF

j_call: TRBJ2-7
clone_size: many
v_call: TRBV7-9
d_call: -
cdr3_nt: TGTGCCAGCAGCTCATGGCCAGTAAGAGACTACGAGCAGTACTTC
cdr3_aa: CASSSWPVRDYEQYF

j_call: TRBJ2-5
clone_size: few
v_call: TRBV14
d_call: TRBD2
cdr3_nt: TGTGCCAGCAGCCCCTGGGGGCGGGGGGGCCCGGAGACCCAGTACTTC
cdr3_aa: CASSPWGRGGPETQYF

j_call: TRBJ1-5
clone_size: once
v_call: TRBV19
d_call: TRBD1
cdr3_nt: TGTGCCAGTAGTACGGGACAGGGGGGTGACGGTCAGCCCCAGCATTTT
cdr3_aa: CASSTGQGGDGQPQHF

j_call: TRBJ2-7
clone_size: few
v_call: TRBV6-1
d_call: -
cdr3_nt: TGTGCCAGCAGTGAAATCCGGGGGCGAACCTACGAGCAGTACTTC
cdr3_aa: CASSEIRGRTYEQYF

j_call: TRBJ1-2
clone_size: -
v_call: TRBV7-9
d_call: -
cdr3_nt: TGTGCCAGCAGCATCATTGGACAGCTAATATTTAACTATGGCTACACCTTC
cdr3_aa: CASSIIGQLIFNYGYTF

j_call: TRBJ1-1
clone_size: -
v_call: TRBV7-6
d_call: -
cdr3_nt: TGCGCCAGCAGCCAAGATCCCCAACGGATCACTGAAGCTTTCTTT
cdr3_aa: CASSQDPQRITEAFF

j_call: TRBJ2-7
clone_size: -
v_call: TRBV20-1
d_call: TRBD2
cdr3_nt: TGCAGTGCTTATAGCGGGAGACCCCCCTACGAGCAGTACTTC
cdr3_aa: CSAYSGRPPYEQYF

j_call: TRBJ1-6
clone_size: -
v_call: TRBV6-2/TRBV6-3
d_call: -
cdr3_nt: TGTGCCAGCAGGCCCCCGTTGGGGACCTATAATTCACCCCTCCACTTT
cdr3_aa: CASRPPLGTYNSPLHF

j_call: TRBJ1-4
clone_size: many
v_call: TRBV20-1
d_call: -
cdr3_nt: TGCAGTGCTACCAGACGTGAAAAACTGTTTTTT
cdr3_aa: CSATRREKLFF

j_call: TRBJ1-2
clone_size: -
v_call: TRBV20-1
d_call: -
cdr3_nt: TGCAGTGCTAGAGAGATCCGGCGCGGCTACACCTTC
cdr3_aa: CSAREIRRGYTF

j_call: TRBJ1-2
clone_size: many
v_call: TRBV2
d_call: -
cdr3_nt: TGTGCCAGACTTTCGGGACCCCGGGCAGGAGGCTACACCTTC
cdr3_aa: CARLSGPRAGGYTF

j_call: TRBJ1-1
clone_size: -
v_call: TRBV7-9
d_call: -
cdr3_nt: TGTGCCAGCAGCTTGCCTGGGGGTCGGATGAACACTGAAACTTTCTTT
cdr3_aa: CASSLPGGRMNTETFF

j_call: TRBJ1-1
clone_size: -
v_call: TRBV30
d_call: -
cdr3_nt: TGTGCCTGGAATGGGATAGCCGCTAACACTGAAGCTTTCTTT
cdr3_aa: CAWNGIAANTEAFF

j_call: TRBJ2-7
clone_size: few
v_call: TRBV4-1
d_call: TRBD2
cdr3_nt: TGCGCCAGCAGCCAACTAGGACTAGCGGGATACGAGCAGTACTTC
cdr3_aa: CASSQLGLAGYEQYF

j_call: TRBJ2-7
clone_size: many
v_call: TRBV20-1
d_call: -
cdr3_nt: TGCAGTGCCCTCGACAGCTACGAGCAGTACTTC
cdr3_aa: CSALDSYEQYF

j_call: TRBJ2-5
clone_size: -
v_call: TRBV12-5
d_call: TRBD1
cdr3_nt: TGTGCTAGTGGGGACAGGGGAGAGACCCAGTACTTC
cdr3_aa: CASGDRGETQYF

j_call: TRBJ1-5
clone_size: -
v_call: TRBV5-5
d_call: -
cdr3_nt: TGTGCCAGCAGCCACCGACATGACGGCCAGCCCCAGCATTTT
cdr3_aa: CASSHRHDGQPQHF

j_call: TRBJ2-1
clone_size: few
v_call: TRBV25-1
d_call: TRBD1
cdr3_nt: TGTGCCAGCAGTAAAGGACAGGGGGCGATATACAATGAGCAGTTCTTC
cdr3_aa: CASSKGQGAIYNEQFF

j_call: TRBJ1-2
clone_size: many
v_call: TRBV24-1
d_call: TRBD1
cdr3_nt: TGTGCCACCACCGCGCAGCAGGGGGTCTATGGCTACACCTTC
cdr3_aa: CATTAQQGVYGYTF

j_call: TRBJ2-5
clone_size: -
v_call: TRBV6-5
d_call: -
cdr3_nt: TGTGCCAGCAGTGGGGTCCTCCCAGAGACCCAGTACTTC
cdr3_aa: CASSGVLPETQYF

j_call: TRBJ1-2
clone_size: once
v_call: TRBV29-1
d_call: -
cdr3_nt: TGCAGCGTAGACGGCGGGTACATTGGCTACACCTTC
cdr3_aa: CSVDGGYIGYTF

j_call: TRBJ1-1
clone_size: many
v_call: TRBV11-2
d_call: -
cdr3_nt: TGTGCCAGCAGCTTAGAGAGCAGCACTGAAGCTTTCTTT
cdr3_aa: CASSLESSTEAFF

j_call: TRBJ1-1
clone_size: few
v_call: TRBV10-3
d_call: TRBD1
cdr3_nt: TGTGCCAGCAGTTACTCCTTGACAGGGGTCACTGAAGCTTTCTTT
cdr3_aa: CASSYSLTGVTEAFF

j_call: TRBJ2-7
clone_size: -
v_call: TRBV6-5
d_call: -
cdr3_nt: TGTGCCAGCGGGACCCGTAGGTGGGACGAGCAGTACTTC
cdr3_aa: CASGTRRWDEQYF

j_call: TRBJ1-1
clone_size: -
v_call: TRBV6-1
d_call: -
cdr3_nt: TGTGCCAGCCGGGCGGGGGTATGGAGCATTGAAGCTTTCTTT
cdr3_aa: CASRAGVWSIEAFF

j_call: TRBJ2-7
clone_size: many
v_call: TRBV7-9
d_call: TRBD1
cdr3_nt: TGTGCCAGCAGCTTGGGGGACAGGGGCCGGTACTTC
cdr3_aa: CASSLGDRGRYF